A selection of T cell receptor beta chains follows, all from one sample in a study of beta chain features in type 1 diabetes. Profiling relied on immunoSEQ multiplex PCR, and the TCRdb table lists in-frame clones only, not all of them. The data show about half a million clones, 30% seen once. The sample comprised naive CD4+ T cells from blood. Every receptor here comes from a man between 18 and 29 years old in good health. Both conserved end residues are part of each CDR3. The order of the fields is V gene, J gene, D gene, clone size, CDR3 DNA, CDR3 protein. A D gene is named only where the DNA matches it firmly. Part of the rows lack a size; the others show once, few, many or a class for expanded clones.

v_gene: TRBV30
j_gene: TRBJ1-2
d_gene: TRBD1
abundance: NA
CDR3nt: TGTGCCTCCTCCCCCGGGACAGGGTTCGGCTACACCTTC
CDR3aa: CASSPGTGFGYTF

v_gene: TRBV30
j_gene: TRBJ1-2
d_gene: NA
abundance: NA
CDR3nt: TGTGCCTGGAGTGTAAGATTGGCGGTGACAGGAGCTGTAGCTAACTATGGCTACACCTTC
CDR3aa: CAWSVRLAVTGAVANYGYTF

v_gene: TRBV18
j_gene: TRBJ2-2
d_gene: NA
abundance: NA
CDR3nt: TGTGCCAGCTCACCAAAAGGGGCGACCGGGGAGCTGTTTTTT
CDR3aa: CASSPKGATGELFF

v_gene: TRBV7-9
j_gene: TRBJ2-7
d_gene: NA
abundance: few
CDR3nt: TGTGCCAGCAGCTGGCCGAGCCGTTCCTACGAGCAGTACTTC
CDR3aa: CASSWPSRSYEQYF

v_gene: TRBV5-4
j_gene: TRBJ2-7
d_gene: NA
abundance: few
CDR3nt: TGTGCCAGCAGCTTTTACCAGGGACTGGAGCAGTACTTC
CDR3aa: CASSFYQGLEQYF

v_gene: TRBV19
j_gene: TRBJ2-7
d_gene: TRBD2
abundance: NA
CDR3nt: TGTGCCAGTAGTATGCTGGGGACTATCGGCAACGAGCAGTACTTC
CDR3aa: CASSMLGTIGNEQYF

v_gene: TRBV15
j_gene: TRBJ2-5
d_gene: NA
abundance: few
CDR3nt: TGTGCCACCAGCAGAGATCAGGTGGAGACCCAGTACTTC
CDR3aa: CATSRDQVETQYF

v_gene: TRBV29-1
j_gene: TRBJ1-1
d_gene: NA
abundance: few
CDR3nt: TGCAGCGCCGCCTCGGGGAACACTGAAGCTTTCTTT
CDR3aa: CSAASGNTEAFF

v_gene: TRBV30
j_gene: TRBJ1-2
d_gene: NA
abundance: few
CDR3nt: TGTGCCTGGACCCATCGTGGGGGGTATGGCTACACCTTC
CDR3aa: CAWTHRGGYGYTF

v_gene: TRBV29-1
j_gene: TRBJ1-1
d_gene: NA
abundance: few
CDR3nt: TGCAGCGTCTCCTCAGTCGCTGAAGCTTTCTTT
CDR3aa: CSVSSVAEAFF

v_gene: TRBV6-5
j_gene: TRBJ1-3
d_gene: NA
abundance: NA
CDR3nt: TGTGCCAGCAGGCAAGGAAACACCATATATTTT
CDR3aa: CASRQGNTIYF

v_gene: TRBV10-3
j_gene: TRBJ2-2
d_gene: NA
abundance: few
CDR3nt: TGTGCCATCAGACACTCGGGCACCGGGGAGCTGTTTTTT
CDR3aa: CAIRHSGTGELFF

v_gene: TRBV6-5
j_gene: TRBJ2-1
d_gene: NA
abundance: few
CDR3nt: TGTGCCAGCAGTTACTCGAGCTCCTACAATGAGCAGTTCTTC
CDR3aa: CASSYSSSYNEQFF

v_gene: TRBV23-1
j_gene: TRBJ2-7
d_gene: NA
abundance: NA
CDR3nt: TGCGCCAGCAGTCATATGTCGGACTCCCCTTGGGACGAGCAGTACTTC
CDR3aa: CASSHMSDSPWDEQYF

v_gene: TRBV5-4
j_gene: TRBJ2-5
d_gene: TRBD2
abundance: NA
CDR3nt: TGTGCCAGCAGCTTGGGTAGCGGGAGATCAGAGACCCAGTACTTC
CDR3aa: CASSLGSGRSETQYF

v_gene: TRBV4-2
j_gene: TRBJ2-5
d_gene: NA
abundance: NA
CDR3nt: TGTGCCAGCAGCCCCTTCTCGGGGACCCAGTACTTC
CDR3aa: CASSPFSGTQYF

v_gene: TRBV4-1
j_gene: TRBJ1-1
d_gene: TRBD1
abundance: NA
CDR3nt: TGCGCCAGCAGCCTCGGGACAGGGCGGGTGAACACTGAAGCTTTCTTT
CDR3aa: CASSLGTGRVNTEAFF

v_gene: TRBV4-2
j_gene: TRBJ2-4
d_gene: TRBD2
abundance: NA
CDR3nt: TGTGCCAGCAGCCAAGAAGGGCTAGCGGGAAGGAACATTCAGTACTTC
CDR3aa: CASSQEGLAGRNIQYF

v_gene: TRBV7-3
j_gene: TRBJ2-3
d_gene: TRBD2
abundance: few
CDR3nt: TGTGCCAGCAGCTCACCAGGGACTAGTCCTACAGATACGCAGTATTTT
CDR3aa: CASSSPGTSPTDTQYF

v_gene: TRBV30
j_gene: TRBJ1-3
d_gene: NA
abundance: NA
CDR3nt: TGTGCCTGGAGCGCCCGTTCTGGAAACACCATATATTTT
CDR3aa: CAWSARSGNTIYF

v_gene: TRBV7-7
j_gene: TRBJ2-5
d_gene: NA
abundance: few
CDR3nt: TGTGCTAGCAGCTTAGCAGGGGAGACCCAGTACTTC
CDR3aa: CASSLAGETQYF

v_gene: TRBV18
j_gene: TRBJ2-7
d_gene: TRBD1
abundance: few
CDR3nt: TGTGCCAGCTCACACTCGACAGGGTTACAAAACGAGCAGTACTTC
CDR3aa: CASSHSTGLQNEQYF

v_gene: TRBV4-2
j_gene: TRBJ2-3
d_gene: TRBD2
abundance: few
CDR3nt: TGTGCCAGCAGCAAGAGCCCGGCTAGCGGGAGCCCTACGCAGTATTTT
CDR3aa: CASSKSPASGSPTQYF

v_gene: TRBV25-1
j_gene: TRBJ2-7
d_gene: NA
abundance: few
CDR3nt: TGTGCCAGCAGTGAATGGGGCTACGAGCAGTACTTC
CDR3aa: CASSEWGYEQYF

v_gene: TRBV28
j_gene: TRBJ2-6
d_gene: NA
abundance: NA
CDR3nt: TGTGCCAGCAGTCCCTTGGGCAGGAAACTCTCTGGGGCCAACGTCCTGACTTTC
CDR3aa: CASSPLGRKLSGANVLTF

v_gene: TRBV9
j_gene: TRBJ2-2
d_gene: TRBD2
abundance: NA
CDR3nt: TGTGCCAGCACGGTTAGCGGGAAGCTGGGAACCGGGGAGCTGTTTTTT
CDR3aa: CASTVSGKLGTGELFF

v_gene: TRBV27
j_gene: TRBJ2-1
d_gene: TRBD1
abundance: NA
CDR3nt: TGTGCCAGCAGTTTAGGGACAGGGGTCAGGGGCTCCTACAATGAGCAGTTCTTC
CDR3aa: CASSLGTGVRGSYNEQFF

v_gene: TRBV19
j_gene: TRBJ2-2
d_gene: NA
abundance: NA
CDR3nt: TGTGCCAGTAGTTACAGGTTTACCGGGGAGCTGTTTTTT
CDR3aa: CASSYRFTGELFF

v_gene: TRBV10-1
j_gene: TRBJ2-5
d_gene: NA
abundance: NA
CDR3nt: TGCGCCAGCAGCGAAATAGCGGAAGAGACCCAGTACTTC
CDR3aa: CASSEIAEETQYF